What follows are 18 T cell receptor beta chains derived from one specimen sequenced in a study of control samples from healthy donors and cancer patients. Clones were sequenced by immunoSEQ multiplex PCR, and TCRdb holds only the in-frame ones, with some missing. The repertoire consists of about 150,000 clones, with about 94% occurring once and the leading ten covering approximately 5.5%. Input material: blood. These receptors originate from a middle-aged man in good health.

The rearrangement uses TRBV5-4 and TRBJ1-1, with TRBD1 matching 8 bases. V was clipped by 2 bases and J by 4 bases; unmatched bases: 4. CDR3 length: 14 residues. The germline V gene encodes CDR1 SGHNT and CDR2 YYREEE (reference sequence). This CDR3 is CASSFSGGATEAFF. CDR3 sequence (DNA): TGTGCCAGCAGCTTTTCAGGGGGCGCCACTGAAGCTTTCTTT.

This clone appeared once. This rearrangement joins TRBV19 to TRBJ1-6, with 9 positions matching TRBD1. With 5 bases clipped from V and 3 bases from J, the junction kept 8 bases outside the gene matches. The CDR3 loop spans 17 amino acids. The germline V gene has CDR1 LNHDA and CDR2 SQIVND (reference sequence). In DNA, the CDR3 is TGTGCCAGTAGTCCAAACCGGGACAGGGTCTATAATTCACCCCTCCACTTT. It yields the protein CASSPNRDRVYNSPLHF.

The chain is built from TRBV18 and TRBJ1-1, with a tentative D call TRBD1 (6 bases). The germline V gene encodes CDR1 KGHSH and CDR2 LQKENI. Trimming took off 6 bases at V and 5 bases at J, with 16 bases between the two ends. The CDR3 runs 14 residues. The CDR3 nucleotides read TGTGCCAGCTCCCTCCCCTCAGGGACAACTGAAGCTTTCTTT. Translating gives CASSLPSGTTEAFF.

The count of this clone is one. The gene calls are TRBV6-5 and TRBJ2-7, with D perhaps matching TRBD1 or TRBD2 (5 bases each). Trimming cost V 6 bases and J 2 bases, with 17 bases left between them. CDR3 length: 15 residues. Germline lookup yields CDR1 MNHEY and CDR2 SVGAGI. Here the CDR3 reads CASSDRLIVAYEQYF. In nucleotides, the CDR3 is TGTGCCAGCAGCGACAGACTAATAGTTGCCTACGAGCAGTACTTC.

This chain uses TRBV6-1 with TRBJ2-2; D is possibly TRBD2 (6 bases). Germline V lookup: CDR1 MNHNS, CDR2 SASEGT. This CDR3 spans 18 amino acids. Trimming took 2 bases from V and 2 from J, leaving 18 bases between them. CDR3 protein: CASSEILGGRKNTGELFF. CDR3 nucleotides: TGTGCCAGCAGTGAAATCCTCGGGGGACGGAAAAACACCGGGGAGCTGTTTTTT.

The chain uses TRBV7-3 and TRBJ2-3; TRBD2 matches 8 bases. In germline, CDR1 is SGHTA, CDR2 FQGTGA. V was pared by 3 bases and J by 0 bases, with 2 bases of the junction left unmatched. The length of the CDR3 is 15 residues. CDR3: CASSFSGASTDTQYF. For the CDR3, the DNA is TGTGCCAGCAGCTTTAGCGGGGCTAGCACAGATACGCAGTATTTT.

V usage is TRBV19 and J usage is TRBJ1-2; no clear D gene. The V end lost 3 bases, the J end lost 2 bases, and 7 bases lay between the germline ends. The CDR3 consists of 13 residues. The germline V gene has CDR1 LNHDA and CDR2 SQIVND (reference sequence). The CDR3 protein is CASSMTVNYGYTF. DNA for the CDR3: TGTGCCAGTAGTATGACCGTGAACTATGGCTACACCTTC. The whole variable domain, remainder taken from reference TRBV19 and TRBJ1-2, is DGGITQSPKYLFRKEGQNVTLSCEQNLNHDAMYWYRQDPGQGLRLIYYSQIVNDFQKGDIAEGYSVSREKKESFPLTVTSAQKNPTAFYLCASSMTVNYGYTFGSGTRLTVV.

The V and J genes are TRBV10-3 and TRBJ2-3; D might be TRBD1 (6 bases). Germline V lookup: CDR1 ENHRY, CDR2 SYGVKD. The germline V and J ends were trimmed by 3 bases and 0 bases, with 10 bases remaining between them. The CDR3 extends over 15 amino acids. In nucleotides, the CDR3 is TGTGCCATCAGTGACACAGGGACCAGCACAGATACGCAGTATTTT. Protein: CAISDTGTSTDTQYF.

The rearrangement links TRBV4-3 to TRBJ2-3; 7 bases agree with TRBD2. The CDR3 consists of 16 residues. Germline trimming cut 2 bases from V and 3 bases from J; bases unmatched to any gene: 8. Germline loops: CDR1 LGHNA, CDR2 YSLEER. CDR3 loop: CASSQHGRLATDTQYF. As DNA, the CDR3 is TGCGCCAGCAGCCAACATGGGAGACTAGCAACAGATACGCAGTATTTT.

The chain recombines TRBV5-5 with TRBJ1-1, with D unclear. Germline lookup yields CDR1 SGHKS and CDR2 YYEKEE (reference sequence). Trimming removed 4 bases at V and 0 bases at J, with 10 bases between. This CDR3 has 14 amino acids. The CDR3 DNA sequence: TGTGCCAGCAGCCCCCAGACGGTGAACACTGAAGCTTTCTTT. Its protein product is CASSPQTVNTEAFF.

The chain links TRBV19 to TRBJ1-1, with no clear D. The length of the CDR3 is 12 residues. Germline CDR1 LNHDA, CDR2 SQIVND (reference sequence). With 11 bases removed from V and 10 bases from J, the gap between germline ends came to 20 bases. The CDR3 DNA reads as TGTGCCGTTGGAGATGGTTTTGGAGGAGCTTTCTTT. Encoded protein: CAVGDGFGGAFF.

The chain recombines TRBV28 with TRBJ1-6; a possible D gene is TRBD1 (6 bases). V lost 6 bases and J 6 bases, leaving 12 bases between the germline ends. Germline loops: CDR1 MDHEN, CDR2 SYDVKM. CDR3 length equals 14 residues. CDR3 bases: TGTGCCAGCAGAGAGGGGACAATTAATTCACCCCTCCACTTT. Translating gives CASREGTINSPLHF.

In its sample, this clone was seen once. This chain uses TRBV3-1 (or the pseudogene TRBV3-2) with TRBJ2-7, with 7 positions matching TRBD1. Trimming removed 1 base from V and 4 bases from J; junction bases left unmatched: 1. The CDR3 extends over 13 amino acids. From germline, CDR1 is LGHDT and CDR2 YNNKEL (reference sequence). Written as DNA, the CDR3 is TGTGCCAGCAGCCAAGGACAGGGTTACGAGCAGTACTTC. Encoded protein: CASSQGQGYEQYF.

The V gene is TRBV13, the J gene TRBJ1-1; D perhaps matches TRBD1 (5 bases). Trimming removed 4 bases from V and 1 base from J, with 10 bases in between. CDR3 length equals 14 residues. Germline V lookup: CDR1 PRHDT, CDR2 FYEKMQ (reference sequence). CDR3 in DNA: TGTGCCAGCAGCTGGGGCCGCGGGAACACTGAAGCTTTCTTT. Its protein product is CASSWGRGNTEAFF.

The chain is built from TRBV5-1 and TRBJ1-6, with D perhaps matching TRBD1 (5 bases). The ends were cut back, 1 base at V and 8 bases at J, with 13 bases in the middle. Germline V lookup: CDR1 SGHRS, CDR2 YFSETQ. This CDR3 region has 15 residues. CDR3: CASSLLGLGDSPLHF. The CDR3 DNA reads TGCGCCAGCAGCTTGCTTGGCTTGGGGGATTCACCCCTCCACTTT.

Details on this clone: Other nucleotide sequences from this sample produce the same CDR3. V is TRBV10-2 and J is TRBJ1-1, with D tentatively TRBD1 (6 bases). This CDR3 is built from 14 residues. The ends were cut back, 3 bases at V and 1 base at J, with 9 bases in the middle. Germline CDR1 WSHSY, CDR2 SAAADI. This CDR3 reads CASSDGGSNTEAFF. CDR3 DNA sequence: TGCGCCAGCAGTGACGGGGGCTCGAACACTGAAGCTTTCTTT.

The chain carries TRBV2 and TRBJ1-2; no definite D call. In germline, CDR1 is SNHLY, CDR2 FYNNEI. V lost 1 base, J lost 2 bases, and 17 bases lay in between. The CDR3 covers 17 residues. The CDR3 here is CASSEGGSNPKNYGYTF. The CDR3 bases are TGTGCCAGCAGTGAAGGTGGCAGCAACCCTAAGAACTATGGCTACACCTTC.

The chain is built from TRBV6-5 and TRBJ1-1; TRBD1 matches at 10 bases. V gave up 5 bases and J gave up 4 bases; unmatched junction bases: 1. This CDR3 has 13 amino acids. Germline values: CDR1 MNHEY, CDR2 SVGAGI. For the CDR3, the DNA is TGTGCCAGCAGTCGGACAGGGGGCACTGAAGCTTTCTTT. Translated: CASSRTGGTEAFF.